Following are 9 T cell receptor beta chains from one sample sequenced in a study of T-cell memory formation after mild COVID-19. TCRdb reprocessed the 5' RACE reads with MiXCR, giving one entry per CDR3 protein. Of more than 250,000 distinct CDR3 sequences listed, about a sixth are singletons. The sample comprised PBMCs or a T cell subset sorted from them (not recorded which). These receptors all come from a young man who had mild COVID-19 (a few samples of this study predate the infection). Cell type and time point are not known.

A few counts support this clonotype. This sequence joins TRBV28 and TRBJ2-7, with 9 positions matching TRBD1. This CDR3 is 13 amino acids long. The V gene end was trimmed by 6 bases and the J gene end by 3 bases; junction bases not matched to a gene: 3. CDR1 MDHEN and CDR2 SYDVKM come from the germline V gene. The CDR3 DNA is TGTGCCAGCAGCGTGGGACAGGGCTACGAGCAGTACGTC. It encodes CASSVGQGYEQYV.

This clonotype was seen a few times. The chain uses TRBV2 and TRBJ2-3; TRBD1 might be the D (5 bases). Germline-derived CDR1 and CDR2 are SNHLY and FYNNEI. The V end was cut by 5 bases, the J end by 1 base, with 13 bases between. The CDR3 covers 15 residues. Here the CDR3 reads CASSSRQWGTDTQYF. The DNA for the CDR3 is TGTGCCAGCAGTTCACGACAGTGGGGCACAGATACGCAGTATTTT.

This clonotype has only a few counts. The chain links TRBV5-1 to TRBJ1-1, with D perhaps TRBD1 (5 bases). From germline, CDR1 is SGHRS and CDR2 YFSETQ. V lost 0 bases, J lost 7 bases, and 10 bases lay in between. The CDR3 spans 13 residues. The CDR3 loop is CASSLAGNGEAFF. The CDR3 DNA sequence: TGCGCCAGCAGCTTGGCAGGGAACGGTGAAGCTTTCTTT.

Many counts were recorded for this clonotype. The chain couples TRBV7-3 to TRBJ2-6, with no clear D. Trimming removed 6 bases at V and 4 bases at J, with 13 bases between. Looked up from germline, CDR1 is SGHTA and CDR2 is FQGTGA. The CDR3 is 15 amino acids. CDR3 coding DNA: TGTGCCAGCAGGGACGGTACTGCGGGGGCCAACGTCCTGACTTTC. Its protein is CASRDGTAGANVLTF.

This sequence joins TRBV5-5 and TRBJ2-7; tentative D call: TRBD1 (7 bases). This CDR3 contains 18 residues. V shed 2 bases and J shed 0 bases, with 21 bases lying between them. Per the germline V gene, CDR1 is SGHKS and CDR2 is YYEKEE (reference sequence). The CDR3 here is CASSFRPARGAFSYEQYV. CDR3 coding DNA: TGTGCCAGCAGCTTCCGGCCCGCCAGGGGGGCCTTCTCCTACGAGCAGTACGTC.

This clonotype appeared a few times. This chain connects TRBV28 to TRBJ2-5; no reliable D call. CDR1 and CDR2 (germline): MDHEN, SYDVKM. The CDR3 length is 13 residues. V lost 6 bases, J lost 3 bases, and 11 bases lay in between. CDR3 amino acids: CASSWRREETQYF. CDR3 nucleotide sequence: TGTGCCAGCAGCTGGAGAAGAGAAGAGACCCAGTACTTC.

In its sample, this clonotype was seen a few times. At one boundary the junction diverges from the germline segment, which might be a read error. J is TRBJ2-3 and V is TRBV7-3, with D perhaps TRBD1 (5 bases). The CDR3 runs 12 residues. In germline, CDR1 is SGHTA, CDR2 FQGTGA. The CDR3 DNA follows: TGTGCCAGCAGCTTAGGGTCTAGGGGTATGGATTTT. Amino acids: CASSLGSRGMDF.

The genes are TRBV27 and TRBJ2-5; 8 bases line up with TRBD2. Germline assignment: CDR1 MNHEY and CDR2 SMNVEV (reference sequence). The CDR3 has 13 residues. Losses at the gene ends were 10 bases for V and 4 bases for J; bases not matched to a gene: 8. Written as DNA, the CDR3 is TGTGCCACCCGACTCGGGGGGGGAGAGACCCAGTACTTC. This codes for CATRLGGGETQYF.

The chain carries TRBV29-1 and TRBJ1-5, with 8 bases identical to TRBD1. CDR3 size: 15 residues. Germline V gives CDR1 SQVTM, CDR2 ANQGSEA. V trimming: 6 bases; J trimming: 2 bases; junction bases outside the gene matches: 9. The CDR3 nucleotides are TGCAGCGTGGTTACAGGGGGTTCGGGCAATCAGCCCCAGCATTTT. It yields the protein CSVVTGGSGNQPQHF. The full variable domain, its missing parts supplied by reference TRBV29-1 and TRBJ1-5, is SAVISQKPSRDICQRGTSLTIQCQVDSQVTMMFWYRQQPGQSLTLIATANQGSEATYESGFVIDKFPISRPNLTFSTLTVSNMSPEDSSIYLCSVVTGGSGNQPQHFGDGTRLSIL.